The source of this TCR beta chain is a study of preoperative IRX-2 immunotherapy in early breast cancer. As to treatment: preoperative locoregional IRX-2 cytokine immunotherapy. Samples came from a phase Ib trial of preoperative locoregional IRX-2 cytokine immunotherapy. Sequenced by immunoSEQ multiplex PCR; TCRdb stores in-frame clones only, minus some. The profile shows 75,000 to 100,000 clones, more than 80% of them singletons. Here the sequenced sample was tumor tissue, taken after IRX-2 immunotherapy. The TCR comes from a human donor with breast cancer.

CDR3 coding DNA: TGTGCCAGCAGGGGAGGGATGTTATATGGCTACACCTTC. This translates into CASRGGMLYGYTF. The rearrangement links TRBV28 to TRBJ1-2, with D hard to call. From germline, CDR1 is MDHEN and CDR2 SYDVKM. The V end lost 6 bases, the J end lost 5 bases, and 13 bases lay between the germline ends. This CDR3 spans 13 amino acids.